This TCR beta chain was recorded in a study of blood T cells in healthy people across ages (dated by TCRdb to 2015 to 2017). Study-level background: In model experiments, template switching captured roughly one uniquely barcoded TCR beta cDNA molecule for every two T cells. The donors were divided into four age groups: young (average around 16 years), middle-aged (roughly 40), aged (approximately 59) and long-lived (82). The study analyzed two additional independent replicas of 1 million unique cDNA reads from the same blood draw for two donors, one aged 18 to 29 and one aged 80 or older. The study measured age-related changes in TCR beta repertoire diversity using deep sequencing normalized with unique cDNA molecular identifiers. Donors of different ages were randomly distributed across sequencing lanes to avoid experimental bias. Paper-wide results and their limitations: Because donor CMV infection status was unknown, age-related changes in expanded clonotypes were potentially confounded. As age increased, observed TCR beta diversity per million T cells dropped in a roughly linear way, and a significant reduction was already evident by age 40. Bulk unsorted PBMC profiling prevented conclusive comparison of naive and antigen-experienced compartments. The percentage of naive T cells measured by flow cytometry correlated strongly with observed TCR beta diversity. Estimates of total diversity based on one million sequenced T cells were considered lower bounds and underestimates. Compared with the aged group, more naive CD4+ T cells, fewer expanded clones and increased TCR diversity were shown by the long-lived group, suggesting age selection.

The library came from 5' RACE. Sequenced on an Illumina HiSeq 2500. A second PCR of about 7 to 12 cycles was run with a J-beta primer mix and a sample-barcoded 5' primer. A unique molecular identifier was introduced onto each TCR beta cDNA molecule by a template-switch 5' adaptor carrying 12 random nucleotides. Each sample yielded at least 3 million CDR3-containing paired-end reads. The Mint cDNA synthesis kit, primed by a TRBC-specific oligonucleotide, was used to synthesize first-strand cDNA from all RNA. After uracil-DNA glycosylase treatment, a first 18-cycle PCR used universal primers M1SS and BC2_uni_R on all cDNA. The authors processed their data as follows. For normalization, 1 million high-quality reads were randomly selected from each sample, with every read carrying a distinct molecular identifier. Instead of being binned into consensus sequences, reads that shared molecular identifiers were thrown out. MiTCR, run with a Q25 quality threshold and the strictest error-elimination algorithm, handled CDR3 identification, clonotype clustering and error correction. A nonparametric unseen species model with Euler transformation was used to estimate a lower bound on total TCR beta diversity. TCRdb redid the processing of the public reads, applying fastp at Q25 and MiXCR, and retained in-frame beta chains. Under each unique CDR3 protein, matching rows form one entry showing the most common genes and DNA. The V and J calls follow TCRdb's processing rather than the paper's. A total of hundreds of thousands of distinct CDR3 sequences appear in this sample, more than 35% of them only once. The ten largest clones represent 15% to 20% of the sample.

In this sample, this clonotype turned up a few times. Its antigen is unknown. No base quality information exists; no much larger clone differs at one position. Systemically healthy Caucasian individuals from Russia, approximately 39 in total and aged roughly 6 to 100 years, were included as donors. Each donor gave 9 to 10 milliliters of peripheral blood, collected into EDTA-treated Vacutainer tubes. Ficoll-Paque density-gradient centrifugation was used to isolate PBMCs, with at least 7 million per sample. Trizol reagent was used to extract total RNA from PBMCs, with at least 5.5 micrograms per sample. For every donor, an aliquot of PBMCs went through flow cytometry to measure the percentages of naive CD45RAhigh/CD27high T cells. The sequence was obtained from a man aged 80 or over in good health. The sample was blood.

Read as DNA, the sequence is TGTGCCAGCAGTTCCACCCGGGCCAGAGTACCCCTCTACAATGAGCAGTTCTTC. This sequence encodes CASSSTRARVPLYNEQFF. Recombination connected TRBV28 to TRBJ2-1; the D gene remains uncertain. A distance of 22 bases separates the germline ends of V and J, which lose 4 bases and 3 bases respectively. The germline V gene specifies MDHEN as CDR1 and SYDVKM as CDR2. The CDR3 has 18 amino acids, counting the end cysteine and phenylalanine. The CDR3 DNA has 54 bases and is translated from base 1.